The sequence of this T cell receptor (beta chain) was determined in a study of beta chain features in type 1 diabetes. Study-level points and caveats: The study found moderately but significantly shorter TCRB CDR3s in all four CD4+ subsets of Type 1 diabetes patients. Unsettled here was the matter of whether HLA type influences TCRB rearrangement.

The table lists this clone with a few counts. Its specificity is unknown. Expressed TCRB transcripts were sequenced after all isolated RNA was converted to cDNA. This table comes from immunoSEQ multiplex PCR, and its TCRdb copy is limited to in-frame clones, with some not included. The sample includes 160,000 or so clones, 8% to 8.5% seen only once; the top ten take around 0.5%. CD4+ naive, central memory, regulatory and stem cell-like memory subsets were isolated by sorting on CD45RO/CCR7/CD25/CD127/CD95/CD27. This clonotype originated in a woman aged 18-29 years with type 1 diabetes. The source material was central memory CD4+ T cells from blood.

The CDR3 nucleotides read TGTGCCAGTAGCCGACAGGAAGGGAACTATGGCTACACCTTC. Its translation: CASSRQEGNYGYTF. V and J are TRBV19 and TRBJ1-2, with D perhaps matching TRBD1 (6 bases). This CDR3 spans 14 amino acids. V lost 6 bases and J 2 bases, leaving 13 bases between the germline ends. Germline assignment: CDR1 LNHDA and CDR2 SQIVND (reference sequence).